These 26 T cell receptor beta chains came from one sample sequenced in a study of identifying expanded T cells in peripheral blood (dated by TCRdb to 2018 to 2020). Library method: the immunoSEQ multiplex PCR assay. TCRdb provides this immuneACCESS table in a form limited to in-frame rearrangements. Some clones are lacking; in checked studies, under half of them reflect an unresolved V gene, and why the rest are absent is not known. The sample data list about 52,000 clones, and 65% to 90% of these were observed just once. The ten largest clones represent 13% to 15% of the sample. The sample taken for sequencing was blood. The receptors stem from a person aged 18 to 75 in good health.

This clone was picked up a small number of times. This chain joins TRBV29-1 and TRBJ2-2; 7 bases fit TRBD2. Germline V gene sequence: CDR1 SQVTM, CDR2 ANQGSEA. The CDR3 is 14 residues long. With 7 bases clipped from V and 4 bases from J, the junction kept 9 bases outside the gene matches. CDR3 DNA sequence: TGCAGCGCCCGGACTAGAGGGAGCACCGGGGAGCTGTTTTTT. This codes for CSARTRGSTGELFF.

V is TRBV7-2 and J is TRBJ1-2; 8 nucleotides line up with TRBD1. Germline V gene data show CDR1 as SGHTA and CDR2 as FQGNSA. The CDR3 has 15 amino acids. Trimming removed 1 base from V and 7 bases from J; junction bases left unmatched: 8. DNA for the CDR3: TGTGCCAGCAGCTTAGGAGACCAAACAGGGGGTGGCTACACCTTC. This codes for CASSLGDQTGGGYTF.

The chain carries TRBV6-5 and TRBJ2-5; 8 nucleotides match TRBD1. This CDR3 is 14 amino acids long. Looked up from germline, CDR1 is MNHEY and CDR2 is SVGAGI. The ends lost 5 bases at V and 3 bases at J; junction bases unmatched: 5. Written as DNA, the CDR3 is TGTGCCAGCAGTCGGACAGGGATAAAAGAGACCCAGTACTTC. Amino acid sequence: CASSRTGIKETQYF.

This clone was seen once. The rearrangement uses TRBV13 and TRBJ2-5; the D gene could be TRBD1 or TRBD2 (6 bases each). This CDR3 contains 15 residues. The V end lost 5 bases, the J end lost 4 bases, and 17 bases lay between the germline ends. Germline CDR1 and CDR2: PRHDT and FYEKMQ (reference sequence). The CDR3 protein is CASSPSGGQGETQYF. The DNA of the CDR3 is TGTGCCAGCAGCCCCTCTGGGGGGCAAGGAGAGACCCAGTACTTC.

The chain is built from TRBV4-2 and TRBJ2-3, with 9 nucleotides matching TRBD2. This CDR3 has 15 residues. V gave up 0 bases and J gave up 7 bases; unmatched junction bases: 5. Germline CDR1 and CDR2: LGHNA and YNFKEQ. CDR3 DNA: TGTGCCAGCAGCCAAGATCGGAGCGGGGGGAATACGCAGTATTTT. It encodes CASSQDRSGGNTQYF.

J is TRBJ2-7 and V is TRBV6-5; D uncertain. The CDR3 length is 13 residues. The germline V and J ends were trimmed by 2 bases and 7 bases, with 12 bases remaining between them. CDR1 is MNHEY, CDR2 SVGAGI, per germline. DNA for the CDR3: TGTGCCAGCAGTTACACAAGATTAGGGGAGCAGTACGTC. Protein sequence: CASSYTRLGEQYV.

This clone has just a few counts. The chain links TRBV9 to TRBJ2-1; 10 positions match TRBD2. The V gene end was trimmed by 1 base and the J gene end by 11 bases; junction bases not matched to a gene: 6. The germline V gene has CDR1 SGDLS and CDR2 YYNGEE. This CDR3 has 14 amino acids. The CDR3 nucleotides are TGTGCCAGCAGCGTACGACTAGCGGGCCTACAGCAGTTCTTC. Protein product: CASSVRLAGLQQFF. The full variable domain, with the rest looked up from reference TRBV9 and TRBJ2-1, is DSGVTQTPKHLITATGQRVTLRCSPRSGDLSVYWYQQSLDQGLQFLIQYYNGEERAKGNILERFSAQQFPDLHSELNLSSLELGDSALYFCASSVRLAGLQQFFGPGTRLTVL.

The V gene is TRBV7-7, the J gene TRBJ2-1, with D possibly matching TRBD2 (5 bases). CDR3 length equals 13 residues. Germline assignment: CDR1 SSHAT and CDR2 FNYEAQ (reference sequence). The V gene lost 1 base and the J gene lost 7 bases, with 8 bases spanning the gap. CDR3: CASSLGLLNEQFF. CDR3 sequence (DNA): TGTGCCAGCAGCTTAGGACTATTGAATGAGCAGTTCTTC.

The rearrangement joins TRBV18 to TRBJ2-7, with D possibly matching TRBD2 (5 bases). V lost 2 bases and J lost 5, with 13 bases in between. Germline CDR1 and CDR2: KGHSH and LQKENI. The CDR3 sequence is 14 residues long. The CDR3 nucleotides read TGTGCCAGCTCACCAGCACTAGAATACAACGAGCAGTACTTC. Its protein product is CASSPALEYNEQYF.

Written as DNA, the CDR3 is TGTGCCAGTAGTGCCGGGACAGGGCCTTCCGTGCAGTACGTC. It codes for CASSAGTGPSVQYV. The rearrangement links TRBV19 to TRBJ2-7; 9 positions agree with TRBD1. Trimming cost V 5 bases and J 9 bases; bases outside gene matches: 11. CDR3 length: 14 residues. The germline gives CDR1 LNHDA, CDR2 SQIVND (reference sequence).

This rearrangement joins TRBV27 to TRBJ1-5, with 8 bases identical to TRBD1. The CDR3 has 14 amino acids. V shed 5 bases, J shed 4 bases, and the junction held 4 bases outside the gene matches. Germline V gene sequence: CDR1 MNHEY, CDR2 SMNVEV (reference sequence). The CDR3 DNA follows: TGTGCCAGCAGTCCCGGGACAGGTAATCAGCCCCAGCATTTT. It codes for CASSPGTGNQPQHF.

The genes are TRBV9 and TRBJ1-2; unclear D gene. The CDR3 extends over 17 amino acids. V gave up 0 bases and J gave up 4 bases, with 19 bases separating them. In germline, CDR1 is SGDLS, CDR2 YYNGEE. The CDR3 is CASSVVPTAVGRYGYTF. CDR3 DNA: TGTGCCAGCAGCGTAGTCCCCACTGCGGTTGGGCGCTATGGCTACACCTTC.

This clone was recorded once. This chain joins TRBV18 and TRBJ1-4; D might be TRBD1 (5 bases). The V end was cut by 1 base, the J end by 7 bases, with 13 bases between. Germline CDR1 KGHSH, CDR2 LQKENI. The CDR3 has 15 amino acids. The CDR3 region has the DNA TGTGCCAGCTCACCACTCAGAGGGGTCGGTGAAAAACTGTTTTTT. Residues: CASSPLRGVGEKLFF. Drawing the rest from reference TRBV18 and TRBJ1-4, the complete variable domain is NAGVMQNPRHLVRRRGQEARLRCSPMKGHSHVYWYRQLPEEGLKFMVYLQKENIIDESGMPKERFSAEFPKEGPSILRIQQVVRGDSAAYFCASSPLRGVGEKLFFGSGTQLSVL.

This chain connects TRBV11-2 to TRBJ1-1; D remains ambiguous. Trimming took off 1 base at V and 3 bases at J, with 9 bases between the two ends. Germline assignment: CDR1 SGHAT and CDR2 FQNNGV. The CDR3 has 14 amino acids. The CDR3 region has the DNA TGTGCCAGCAGCTTAGGACGGAGCGACACTGAAGCTTTCTTT. Its translation: CASSLGRSDTEAFF.

The chain employs TRBV2 and TRBJ2-3, with 9 bases aligning to TRBD2. V was pared by 5 bases and J by 2 bases, with 5 bases of the junction left unmatched. The CDR3 covers 15 residues. In germline, CDR1 is SNHLY, CDR2 FYNNEI. The CDR3 DNA follows: TGTGCCAGCAGTCGACTAGCGGTGTCCACAGATACGCAGTATTTT. Residues: CASSRLAVSTDTQYF.

The V gene is TRBV2, the J gene TRBJ1-4; no firm D call. Trimming cost V 3 bases and J 7 bases, with 12 bases left between them. There are 14 residues in the CDR3. Germline V gene lookup returns CDR1 SNHLY and CDR2 FYNNEI. CDR3 in DNA: TGTGCCAGCAGTGATAAGGGTATCCGTGAAAAACTGTTTTTT. The encoded protein is CASSDKGIREKLFF.

The chain employs TRBV6-6 and TRBJ2-3; a possible D gene is TRBD2 (5 bases). Trimming shortened V by 6 bases and J by 1 base, and 14 bases separated the two germline ends. Germline lookup yields CDR1 MNHNY and CDR2 SVGAGI (reference sequence). This CDR3 is built from 15 residues. CDR3 residues: CASSPTGAGTDTQYF. For the CDR3, the DNA is TGTGCCAGCAGCCCCACCGGAGCGGGCACAGATACGCAGTATTTT.

The chain joins TRBV30 to TRBJ1-5, with 11 bases that match TRBD1. V shed 2 bases and J 4 bases; nucleotides not matched to a gene: 10. Germline V CDR1 and CDR2: GTSNPN, SVGIG (reference sequence). CDR3 length: 17 residues. The CDR3 reads CAWSTRYGDRGNQPQHF. In DNA, the CDR3 is TGTGCCTGGAGTACTCGATATGGGGACAGGGGGAATCAGCCCCAGCATTTT.

The rearrangement links TRBV14 to TRBJ1-1, with 8 bases identical to TRBD1. CDR1 is SGHDN and CDR2 is FVKESK in the germline V gene. CDR3 length: 15 amino acids. The J segment lost 2 bases and the V segment lost 4 bases, leaving 6 bases of the junction unmatched. This chain's CDR3 is CASSLRTGRNTEAFF. For the CDR3, the DNA is TGTGCCAGCAGCCTACGGACAGGGAGAAACACTGAAGCTTTCTTT.

This clone was seen only a few times. J is TRBJ2-2 and V is TRBV9, with TRBD2 matching over 8 bases. CDR3 length: 16 residues. Trimming took 0 bases from V and 4 from J; bases not matched to a gene: 5. Germline lookup yields CDR1 SGDLS and CDR2 YYNGEE. The CDR3 reads CASSVAGGPGTGELFF. CDR3 nucleotide sequence: TGTGCCAGCAGCGTAGCGGGGGGGCCGGGCACCGGGGAGCTGTTTTTT.

The chain carries TRBV19 and TRBJ1-1, with D uncertain. Trimming took off 6 bases at V and 1 base at J, with 15 bases between the two ends. CDR3 length: 15 residues. Germline CDR1 is LNHDA and CDR2 is SQIVND (reference sequence). The CDR3 nucleotides read TGTGCCAGTAGGACCACACAGAGATCGAACACTGAAGCTTTCTTT. This translates into CASRTTQRSNTEAFF.

J is TRBJ2-2 and V is TRBV5-6; 9 positions agree with TRBD2. The CDR3 is 14 residues long. The V and J ends lost 4 bases and 9 bases, in that order; junction bases with no gene match: 7. Germline CDR1 SGHDT, CDR2 YYEEEE. CDR3 coding DNA: TGTGCCAGCAGCCTAGCGGGAAAAGTCAGGGAGCTGTTTTTT. As protein: CASSLAGKVRELFF. Filled out from reference TRBV5-6 and TRBJ2-2, the complete variable domain reads DAGVTQSPTHLIKTRGQQVTLRCSPKSGHDTVSWYQQALGQGPQFIFQYYEEEERQRGNFPDRFSGHQFPNYSSELNVNALLLGDSALYLCASSLAGKVRELFFGEGSRLTVL.

J is TRBJ1-5 and V is TRBV11-2, with D possibly being TRBD1 (5 bases). V dropped 1 base and J dropped 5 bases, with 18 bases sitting between them. The germline V gene encodes CDR1 SGHAT and CDR2 FQNNGV. This CDR3 has 17 amino acids. CDR3 protein: CASSLAPRGQGYQPQHF. CDR3 DNA: TGTGCCAGCAGCTTAGCCCCCCGTGGGCAGGGTTATCAGCCCCAGCATTTT.

The chain uses TRBV28 and TRBJ2-2; D unclear. This CDR3 comprises 11 residues. Germline CDR1 is MDHEN and CDR2 is SYDVKM. V was trimmed by 5 bases and J by 7 bases, leaving 5 bases between them. CDR3 DNA sequence: TGTGCCAGCAGTAGGGACGGGGAGCTGTTTTTT. Its translation: CASSRDGELFF.

The chain couples TRBV7-9 to TRBJ2-2; 8 nucleotides line up with TRBD2. The CDR3 has 15 residues. Germline V gene lookup returns CDR1 SEHNR and CDR2 FQNEAQ (reference sequence). The V gene end was trimmed by 0 bases and the J gene end by 6 bases; junction bases not matched to a gene: 3. CDR3 sequence: CASSLALGGAGELFF. The CDR3 nucleotides read TGTGCCAGCAGCTTAGCCCTCGGGGGGGCCGGGGAGCTGTTTTTT.

The rearrangement links TRBV9 to TRBJ2-1; TRBD2 matches 13 bases. Unmatched junction bases numbered 2, after V lost 4 bases and J lost 1 base. The CDR3 runs to 16 residues. Germline assignment: CDR1 SGDLS and CDR2 YYNGEE. CDR3 coding DNA: TGTGCCAGCAGCCCGACTAGCGGGAGGTCCTACAATGAGCAGTTCTTC. Protein sequence: CASSPTSGRSYNEQFF.